These 23 T cell receptor beta chains were sequenced from one sample in a study of beta chain features in type 1 diabetes. Study-level findings and limits: Shortening that was moderate but significant affected the TCRB CDR3s of Type 1 diabetes patients in all four CD4+ subsets.

What these receptors recognize is not known. What was sequenced were expressed TCRB transcripts, since all of the isolated RNA had been reverse transcribed. Data came from immunoSEQ multiplex PCR; TCRdb stores just in-frame clones and leaves some out. Here the sample spans some 240,000 clones, more than 15% being singletons. Sample: naive CD4+ T cells from blood. These receptors were obtained from a man aged 25 to 40 with type 1 diabetes.

The table lists this clone with a few counts. This chain uses TRBV18 with TRBJ2-3, with TRBD1 identical over 9 bases. Trimming took 5 bases from V and 5 from J; bases not matched to a gene: 8. CDR3 length: 15 amino acids. Germline-derived CDR1 and CDR2 are KGHSH and LQKENI. The chain's CDR3 is CASSGTQGAQDTQYF. The DNA for the CDR3 is TGTGCCAGCTCAGGTACACAGGGGGCACAAGATACGCAGTATTTT.

This sequence joins TRBV4-2 and TRBJ2-7, with 7 bases aligning to TRBD2. V was clipped by 4 bases and J by 4 bases; unmatched bases: 13. CDR3 length equals 16 residues. Germline V CDR1 and CDR2: LGHNA, YNFKEQ. CDR3 in DNA: TGTGCCAGCAGCCTCGTGCACAGCGGGACGGGGTACGAGCAGTACTTC. It translates to CASSLVHSGTGYEQYF.

The chain employs TRBV7-2 and TRBJ2-5, with TRBD1 identical over 9 bases. CDR3 size: 12 residues. Germline trimming cut 7 bases from V and 4 bases from J; bases unmatched to any gene: 1. Germline V lookup: CDR1 SGHTA, CDR2 FQGNSA. CDR3 sequence reads: CASKTGGETQYF. The CDR3 DNA reads TGTGCCAGCAAGACAGGGGGAGAGACCCAGTACTTC.

This clone was seen only a few times. The V gene is TRBV28, the J gene TRBJ1-2, with 8 bases identical to TRBD1. CDR3 length: 17 amino acids. V shed 4 bases, J shed 5 bases, and the junction held 15 bases outside the gene matches. Germline CDR1 and CDR2: MDHEN and SYDVKM. The CDR3 region is CASSYPPGQDSPYGYTF. The CDR3, as DNA: TGTGCCAGCAGTTACCCTCCGGGACAGGATTCCCCTTATGGCTACACCTTC.

The chain combines TRBV5-6 with TRBJ1-1; 8 bases map to TRBD1. The CDR3 extends over 16 amino acids. Losses at the gene ends were 1 base for V and 2 bases for J; bases not matched to a gene: 7. Germline loops: CDR1 SGHDT, CDR2 YYEEEE. CDR3 protein: CASSLTWTGKNTEAFF. In DNA, the CDR3 is TGTGCCAGCAGCTTGACCTGGACAGGGAAAAACACTGAAGCTTTCTTT.

In nucleotides, the CDR3 is TGCAGCGTTAGAGGGCTGAACACAGATACGCAGTATTTT. Translating it yields CSVRGLNTDTQYF. The chain recombines TRBV29-1 with TRBJ2-3; a weak D match, TRBD2 (5 bases). The CDR3 totals 13 residues. V lost 5 bases to trimming and J lost 2 bases, with 11 bases between them. CDR1 SQVTM and CDR2 ANQGSEA come from the germline V gene.

The chain joins TRBV5-4 to TRBJ2-1; 7 nucleotides align to TRBD2. The J segment lost 8 bases and the V segment lost 1 base, leaving 9 bases of the junction unmatched. Germline-derived CDR1 and CDR2 are SGHNT and YYREEE (reference sequence). This CDR3 is built from 15 residues. The CDR3 nucleotides read TGTGCCAGCAGCTTGTCTGCTAGCGGCCAGGATGAGCAGTTCTTC. Translation: CASSLSASGQDEQFF.

The chain links TRBV2 to TRBJ2-1, with D unclear. Trimming cost V 7 bases and J 5 bases, with 12 bases left between them. The CDR3 runs 13 residues. From germline, CDR1 is SNHLY and CDR2 FYNNEI. The CDR3 protein is CASIWAPDNEQFF. Written as DNA, the CDR3 is TGTGCCAGCATTTGGGCCCCAGACAATGAGCAGTTCTTC.

There are a few counts of this clone. Within the sample, other DNA sequences also encode this same CDR3. The gene calls are TRBV28 and TRBJ1-2; D may be TRBD1 (5 bases). The germline V and J ends were trimmed by 5 bases and 2 bases, with 9 bases remaining between them. The CDR3 consists of 13 residues. The germline V gene has CDR1 MDHEN and CDR2 SYDVKM. CDR3 in amino acids: CASSPQGNYGYTF. The CDR3, as DNA: TGTGCCAGCAGTCCGCAGGGAAACTATGGCTACACCTTC.

This clone has only a few counts. The rearrangement links TRBV5-4 to TRBJ2-7; 7 nucleotides agree with TRBD1. From germline, CDR1 is SGHNT and CDR2 YYREEE (reference sequence). V lost 0 bases and J lost 2; bases outside the gene matches: 5. This CDR3 region has 15 residues. In DNA, the CDR3 is TGTGCCAGCAGCTTGGCCGCAGGGGGACCCTACGAGCAGTACTTC. Translating it yields CASSLAAGGPYEQYF.

The J gene is TRBJ2-7, the V gene TRBV2, with D unclear. V lost 2 bases and J lost 2, with 13 bases in between. The CDR3 sequence is 15 residues long. Germline CDR1 reads SNHLY; CDR2 reads FYNNEI. As DNA, the CDR3 is TGTGCCAGCAGTGAATTCCGCAGTCTAACCTACGAGCAGTACTTC. Its translation: CASSEFRSLTYEQYF.

This clone was seen a handful of times. The chain links TRBV2 to TRBJ2-1; the match to TRBD2 covers 7 bases. Germline V lookup: CDR1 SNHLY, CDR2 FYNNEI. The J segment lost 3 bases and the V segment lost 6 bases, leaving 5 bases of the junction unmatched. The CDR3 length is 14 residues. The CDR3 region is CASSPSGGYNEQFF. The CDR3 nucleotides are TGTGCCAGCAGCCCTAGCGGAGGCTACAATGAGCAGTTCTTC.

V and J are TRBV7-2 and TRBJ2-7; 11 bases are shared with TRBD2. The trim removed 6 bases at V and 2 bases at J, leaving 3 bases unmatched. Germline V gene sequence: CDR1 SGHTA, CDR2 FQGNSA. This CDR3 is 14 amino acids long. CDR3 DNA sequence: TGTGCCAGCAGAGGGGGACTAGCGGCCTACGAGCAGTACTTC. This translates into CASRGGLAAYEQYF.

The chain combines TRBV19 with TRBJ2-1, with no clear D. Germline-derived CDR1 and CDR2 are LNHDA and SQIVND (reference sequence). Between the trimmed V and J ends, which lost 3 bases and 7 bases, there was a span of 7 bases. The CDR3 has 12 residues. The CDR3 sequence is CASSIGRNEQFF. The CDR3 DNA is TGTGCCAGTAGTATCGGGCGAAATGAGCAGTTCTTC.

A few counts support this clone. This sequence joins TRBV6-5 and TRBJ2-5, with D maybe TRBD2 (5 bases). V was clipped by 6 bases and J by 2 bases, with 13 bases between them. Germline assignment: CDR1 MNHEY and CDR2 SVGAGI. The CDR3 covers 14 residues. CDR3 nucleotide sequence: TGTGCCAGCAGACGGGGTTTTGGGCAAGAGACCCAGTACTTC. This translates into CASRRGFGQETQYF.

This clone was seen a handful of times. The chain uses TRBV4-1 and TRBJ1-2; D unresolved. This CDR3 comprises 13 residues. Trimming left V 1 base short and J 3 bases short, with 6 bases between. Germline CDR1 is MGHRA and CDR2 is YSYEKL. As DNA, the CDR3 is TGCGCCAGCAGCCAAGTGGAGGACTATGGCTACACCTTC. Residues: CASSQVEDYGYTF.

This clone occurred a few times. The chain uses TRBV4-3 and TRBJ1-1; D gene ambiguous. Germline V CDR1 and CDR2: LGHNA, YSLEER. The CDR3 runs to 13 residues. Trimming pared 4 bases from V and 0 bases from J, leaving 6 bases between. CDR3: CASSLTMNTEAFF. Written as DNA, the CDR3 is TGCGCCAGCAGCCTTACCATGAACACTGAAGCTTTCTTT.

The chain uses TRBV7-2 and TRBJ2-7, with 9 bases aligning to TRBD1. Unmatched junction bases numbered 4, after V lost 5 bases and J lost 2 bases. The germline V gene has CDR1 SGHTA and CDR2 FQGNSA. The length of the CDR3 is 14 residues. The CDR3 region is CASSGRDRAYEQYF. DNA of the CDR3: TGTGCCAGCAGCGGCCGGGACAGGGCCTACGAGCAGTACTTC.

The chain combines TRBV29-1 with TRBJ1-5; no firm D call. Deletions cut 4 bases from V and 3 bases from J, with 7 bases between. The CDR3 covers 12 residues. CDR1 is SQVTM, CDR2 ANQGSEA, per germline. CDR3 bases: TGCAGCGTTGGGGATGACAATCAGCCCCAGCATTTT. Its protein is CSVGDDNQPQHF.

For this clone: Other DNA sequences in the same sample also yield this CDR3. This chain uses TRBV30 with TRBJ1-5, with D hard to call. V gave up 0 bases and J gave up 0 bases, with 3 bases separating them. The V gene's germline CDR1 is GTSNPN and CDR2 SVGIG (reference sequence). The CDR3 spans 13 residues. The CDR3 DNA reads as TGTGCCTGGAGTGTCGATAGCAATCAGCCCCAGCATTTT. Protein sequence: CAWSVDSNQPQHF.

The chain uses TRBV9 and TRBJ1-1, with 8 positions matching TRBD1. The CDR3 is made up of 14 amino acids. The V gene end was trimmed by 4 bases and the J gene end by 6 bases; junction bases not matched to a gene: 8. Germline-derived CDR1 and CDR2 are SGDLS and YYNGEE. CDR3 nucleotides: TGTGCCAGCAGCCCAGTGACAGGGGCGGCTGAAGCTTTCTTT. Translating gives CASSPVTGAAEAFF.

The chain combines TRBV4-2 with TRBJ2-7, with TRBD1 identical over 7 bases. The CDR3 extends over 15 amino acids. Looked up from germline, CDR1 is LGHNA and CDR2 is YNFKEQ. V shed 0 bases, J shed 5 bases, and the junction held 7 bases outside the gene matches. The CDR3: CASSQDTGTANEQYF. In DNA form, the CDR3 reads TGTGCCAGCAGCCAAGATACCGGGACAGCGAACGAGCAGTACTTC.

This clone came up a few times. The chain uses TRBV19 and TRBJ2-2; a weak D match, TRBD1 (5 bases). The CDR3 covers 13 residues. V was pared by 7 bases and J by 7 bases, with 13 bases between. Per germline, CDR1 LNHDA and CDR2 SQIVND (reference sequence). In DNA, the CDR3 is TGTGCCAGTACCCATGCAGGGCGCGGGGAGCTGTTTTTT. Amino acid sequence: CASTHAGRGELFF.